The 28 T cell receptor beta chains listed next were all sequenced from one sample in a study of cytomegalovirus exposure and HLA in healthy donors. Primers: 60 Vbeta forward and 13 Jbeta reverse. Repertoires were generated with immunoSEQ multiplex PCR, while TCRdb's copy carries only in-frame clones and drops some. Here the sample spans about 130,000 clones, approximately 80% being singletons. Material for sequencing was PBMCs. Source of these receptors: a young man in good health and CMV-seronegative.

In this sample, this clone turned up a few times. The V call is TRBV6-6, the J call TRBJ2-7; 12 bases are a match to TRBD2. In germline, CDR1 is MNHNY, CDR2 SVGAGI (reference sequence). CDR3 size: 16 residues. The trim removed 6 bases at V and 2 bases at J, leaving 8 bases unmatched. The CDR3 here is CASSDRTSGKAYEQYF. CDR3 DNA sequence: TGTGCCAGCAGCGACCGGACTAGCGGGAAGGCCTACGAGCAGTACTTC.

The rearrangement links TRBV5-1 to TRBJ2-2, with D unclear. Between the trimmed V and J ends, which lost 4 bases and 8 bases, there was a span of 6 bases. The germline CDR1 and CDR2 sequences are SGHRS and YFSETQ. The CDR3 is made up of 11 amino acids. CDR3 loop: CASSPGGELFF. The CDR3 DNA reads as TGCGCCAGCAGCCCCGGGGGGGAGCTGTTTTTT.

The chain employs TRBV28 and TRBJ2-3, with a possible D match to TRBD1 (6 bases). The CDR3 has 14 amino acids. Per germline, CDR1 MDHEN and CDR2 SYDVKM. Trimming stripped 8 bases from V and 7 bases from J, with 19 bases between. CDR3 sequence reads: CASVRGHSGNTQYF. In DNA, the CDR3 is TGTGCCAGCGTTAGGGGACATTCGGGGAATACGCAGTATTTT.

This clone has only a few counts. The CDR3: CASSYSGSHDEQYF. In DNA, the CDR3 is TGTGCCAGTAGCTATAGCGGGAGCCACGACGAGCAGTACTTC. The rearrangement uses TRBV19 and TRBJ2-5; 9 bases agree with TRBD2. The last part of the DNA fits TRBJ2-7 better; the J call may be wrong. CDR1 is LNHDA, CDR2 SQIVND, per germline (reference sequence). The CDR3 is made up of 14 amino acids.

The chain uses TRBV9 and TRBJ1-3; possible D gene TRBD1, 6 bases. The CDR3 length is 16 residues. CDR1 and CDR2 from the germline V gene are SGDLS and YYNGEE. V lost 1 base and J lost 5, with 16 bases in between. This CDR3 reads CASSVFRGSNRNTIYF. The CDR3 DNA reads TGTGCCAGCAGCGTATTTAGGGGGTCTAATAGAAACACCATATATTTT. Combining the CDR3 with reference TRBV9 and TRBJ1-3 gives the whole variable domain DSGVTQTPKHLITATGQRVTLRCSPRSGDLSVYWYQQSLDQGLQFLIQYYNGEERAKGNILERFSAQQFPDLHSELNLSSLELGDSALYFCASSVFRGSNRNTIYFGEGSWLTVV.

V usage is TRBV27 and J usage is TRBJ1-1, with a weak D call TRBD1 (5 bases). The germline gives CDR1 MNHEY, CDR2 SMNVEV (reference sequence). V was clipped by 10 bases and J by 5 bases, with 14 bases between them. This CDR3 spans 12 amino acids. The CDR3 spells CATRAIGTEAFF. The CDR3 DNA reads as TGTGCCACCAGGGCCATCGGGACTGAAGCTTTCTTT.

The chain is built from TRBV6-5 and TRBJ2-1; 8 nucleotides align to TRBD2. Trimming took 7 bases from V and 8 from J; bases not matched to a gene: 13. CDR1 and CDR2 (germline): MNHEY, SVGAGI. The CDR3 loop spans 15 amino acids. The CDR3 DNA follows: TGTGCCAGCAACATAGCGGGGAGGGCCTTGGATGAGCAGTTCTTC. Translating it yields CASNIAGRALDEQFF.

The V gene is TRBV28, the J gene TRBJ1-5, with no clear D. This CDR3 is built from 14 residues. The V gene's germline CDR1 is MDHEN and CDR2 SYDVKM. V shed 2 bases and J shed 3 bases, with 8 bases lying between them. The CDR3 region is CASSLIQVNQPQHF. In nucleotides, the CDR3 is TGTGCCAGCAGTTTAATTCAGGTCAATCAGCCCCAGCATTTT.

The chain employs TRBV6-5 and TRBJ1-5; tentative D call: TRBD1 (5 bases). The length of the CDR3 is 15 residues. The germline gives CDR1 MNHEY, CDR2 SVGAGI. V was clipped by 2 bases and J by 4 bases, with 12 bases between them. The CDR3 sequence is CASSYVWGGNQPQHF. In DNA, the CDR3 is TGTGCCAGCAGTTACGTGTGGGGGGGTAATCAGCCCCAGCATTTT.

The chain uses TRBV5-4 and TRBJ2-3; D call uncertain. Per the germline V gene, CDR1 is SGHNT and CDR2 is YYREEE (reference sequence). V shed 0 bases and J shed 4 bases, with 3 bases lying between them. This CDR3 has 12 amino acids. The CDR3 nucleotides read TGTGCCAGCAGCTTGGCGGCAGATACGCAGTATTTT. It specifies CASSLAADTQYF.

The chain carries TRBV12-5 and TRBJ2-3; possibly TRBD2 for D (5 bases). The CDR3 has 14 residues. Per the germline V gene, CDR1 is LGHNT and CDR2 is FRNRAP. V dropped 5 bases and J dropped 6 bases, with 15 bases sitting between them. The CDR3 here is CASGPGPGEDTQYF. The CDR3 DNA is TGTGCTAGTGGTCCGGGCCCCGGGGAGGATACGCAGTATTTT.

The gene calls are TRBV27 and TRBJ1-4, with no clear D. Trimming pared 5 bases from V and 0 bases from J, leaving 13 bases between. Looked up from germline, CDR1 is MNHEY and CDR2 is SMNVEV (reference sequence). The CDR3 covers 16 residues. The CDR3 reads CASSPRRRTTNEKLFF. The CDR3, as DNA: TGTGCCAGCAGTCCCCGTAGGAGGACAACTAATGAAAAACTGTTTTTT.

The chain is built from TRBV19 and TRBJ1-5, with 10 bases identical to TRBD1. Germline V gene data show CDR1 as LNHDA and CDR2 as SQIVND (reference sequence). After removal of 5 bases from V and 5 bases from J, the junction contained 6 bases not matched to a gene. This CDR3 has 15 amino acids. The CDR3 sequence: CASSPRDRGHQPQHF. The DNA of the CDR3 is TGTGCCAGTAGTCCCCGGGACAGGGGTCATCAGCCCCAGCATTTT.

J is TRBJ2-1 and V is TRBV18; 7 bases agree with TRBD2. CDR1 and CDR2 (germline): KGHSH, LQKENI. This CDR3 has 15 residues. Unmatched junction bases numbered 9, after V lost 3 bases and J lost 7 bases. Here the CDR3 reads CASSPISGTLNEQFF. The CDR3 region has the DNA TGTGCCAGCTCACCTATCAGCGGGACCTTGAATGAGCAGTTCTTC.

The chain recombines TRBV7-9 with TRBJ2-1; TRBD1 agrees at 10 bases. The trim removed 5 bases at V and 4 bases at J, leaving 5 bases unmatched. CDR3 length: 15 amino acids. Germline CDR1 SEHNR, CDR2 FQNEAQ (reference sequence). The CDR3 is CASSLGQGGYNEQFF. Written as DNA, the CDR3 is TGTGCCAGCAGCCTAGGACAGGGGGGATACAATGAGCAGTTCTTC.

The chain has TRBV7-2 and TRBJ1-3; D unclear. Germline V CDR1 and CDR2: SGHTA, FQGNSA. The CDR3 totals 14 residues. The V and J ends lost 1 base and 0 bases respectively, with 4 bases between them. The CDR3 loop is CASSLDYSGNTIYF. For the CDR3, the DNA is TGTGCCAGCAGCTTAGATTACTCTGGAAACACCATATATTTT.

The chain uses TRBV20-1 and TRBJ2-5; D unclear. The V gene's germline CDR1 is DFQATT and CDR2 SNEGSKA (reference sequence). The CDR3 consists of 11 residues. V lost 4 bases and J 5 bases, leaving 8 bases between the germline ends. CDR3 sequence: CSAMRWETQYF. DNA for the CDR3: TGCAGTGCTATGCGTTGGGAGACCCAGTACTTC.

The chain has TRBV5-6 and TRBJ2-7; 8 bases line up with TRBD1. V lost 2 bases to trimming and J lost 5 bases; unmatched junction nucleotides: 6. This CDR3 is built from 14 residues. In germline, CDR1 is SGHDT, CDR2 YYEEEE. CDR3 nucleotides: TGTGCCAGCAGCTTAGGACAGGGCGGCGACGAGCAGTACGTC. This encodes CASSLGQGGDEQYV.

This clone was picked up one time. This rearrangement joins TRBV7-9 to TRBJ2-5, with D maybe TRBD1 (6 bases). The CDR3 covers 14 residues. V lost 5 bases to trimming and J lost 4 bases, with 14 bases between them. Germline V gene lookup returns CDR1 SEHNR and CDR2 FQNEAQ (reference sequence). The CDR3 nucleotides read TGTGCCAGCAGCCCCCTGGGGGCGGGAGAGACCCAGTACTTC. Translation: CASSPLGAGETQYF. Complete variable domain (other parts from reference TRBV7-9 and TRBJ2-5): DTGVSQNPRHKITKRGQNVTFRCDPISEHNRLYWYRQTLGQGPEFLTYFQNEAQLEKSRLLSDRFSAERPKGSFSTLEIQRTEQGDSAMYLCASSPLGAGETQYFGPGTRLLVL.

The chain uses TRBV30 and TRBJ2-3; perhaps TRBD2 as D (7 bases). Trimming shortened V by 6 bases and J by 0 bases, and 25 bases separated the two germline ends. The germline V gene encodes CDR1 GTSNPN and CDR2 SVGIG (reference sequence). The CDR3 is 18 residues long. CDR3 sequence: CACSFLGQRGPSTDTQYF. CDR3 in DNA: TGTGCCTGTTCCTTCTTAGGACAGCGGGGCCCTAGCACAGATACGCAGTATTTT.

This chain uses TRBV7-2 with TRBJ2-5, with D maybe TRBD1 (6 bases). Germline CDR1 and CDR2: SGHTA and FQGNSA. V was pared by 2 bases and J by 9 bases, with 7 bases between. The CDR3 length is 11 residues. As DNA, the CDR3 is TGTGCCAGCAGCTTACCAGGGGCCCAGTACTTC. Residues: CASSLPGAQYF.

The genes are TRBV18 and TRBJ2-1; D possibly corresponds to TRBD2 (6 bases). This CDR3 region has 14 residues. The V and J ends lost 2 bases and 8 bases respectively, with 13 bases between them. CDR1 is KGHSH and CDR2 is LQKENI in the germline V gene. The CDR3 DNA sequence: TGTGCCAGCTCACCAGTAGCGGCGGAGGATGAGCAGTTCTTC. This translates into CASSPVAAEDEQFF.

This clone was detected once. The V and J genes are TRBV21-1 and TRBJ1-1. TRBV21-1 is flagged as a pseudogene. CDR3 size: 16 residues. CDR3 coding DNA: TGTGCCAGCAGCACCGTTAAGGAGGGGTTAGTTACTGAAGCTTTCTTT. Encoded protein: CASSTVKEGLVTEAFF.

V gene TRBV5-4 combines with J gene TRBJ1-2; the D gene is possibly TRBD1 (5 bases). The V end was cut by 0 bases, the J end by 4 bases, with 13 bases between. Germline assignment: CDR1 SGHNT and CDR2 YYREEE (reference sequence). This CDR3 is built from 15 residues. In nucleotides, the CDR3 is TGTGCCAGCAGCTTGGTGGGGGAGGGAGCCTATGGCTACACCTTC. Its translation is CASSLVGEGAYGYTF.

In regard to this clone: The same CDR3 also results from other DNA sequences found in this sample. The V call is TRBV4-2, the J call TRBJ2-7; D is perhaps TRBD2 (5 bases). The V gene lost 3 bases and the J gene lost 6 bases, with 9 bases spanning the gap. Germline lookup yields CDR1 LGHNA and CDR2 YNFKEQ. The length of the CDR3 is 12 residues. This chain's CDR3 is CASSQARGEQYF. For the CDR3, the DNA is TGTGCCAGCAGCCAGGCCCGGGGCGAGCAGTACTTC.

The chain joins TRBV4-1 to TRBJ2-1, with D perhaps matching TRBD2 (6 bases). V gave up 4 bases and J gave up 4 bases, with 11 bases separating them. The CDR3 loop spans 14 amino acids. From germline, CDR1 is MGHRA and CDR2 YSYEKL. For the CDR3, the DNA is TGCGCCAGCAGCCCGCTAGCGACGTACAATGAGCAGTTCTTC. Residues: CASSPLATYNEQFF.

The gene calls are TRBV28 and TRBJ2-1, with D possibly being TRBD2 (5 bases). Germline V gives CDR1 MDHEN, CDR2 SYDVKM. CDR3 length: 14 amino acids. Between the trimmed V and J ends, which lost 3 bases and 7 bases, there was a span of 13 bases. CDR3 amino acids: CASSFWPSGNEQFF. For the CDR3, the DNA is TGTGCCAGCAGTTTTTGGCCCTCGGGGAATGAGCAGTTCTTC.

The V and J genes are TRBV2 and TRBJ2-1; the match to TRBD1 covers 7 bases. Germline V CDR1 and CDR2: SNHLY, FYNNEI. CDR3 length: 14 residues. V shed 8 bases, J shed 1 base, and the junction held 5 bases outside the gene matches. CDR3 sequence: CASQGDGSYNEQFF. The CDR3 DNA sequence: TGTGCCAGCCAGGGGGATGGGTCCTACAATGAGCAGTTCTTC.